This TCR beta chain is from a study of T cell responses to AZD1222 COVID-19 vaccine. Overall study findings and caveats: With two AZD1222 doses given, Spike-specific TCR breadth and depth both rose. White British ancestry dominated among donors, who included more females, and clonal diversity was possibly underestimated.

In regard to this clone: As yet, its antigen is unknown.

The data were produced by immunoSEQ multiplex PCR, yet TCRdb's version contains in-frame clones alone and is incomplete. The sample lists more than 90,000 clones; more than 70% were seen once. Trimming at V came to 5 bases and at J to 4 bases, leaving 7 bases not matched to a gene. Per the germline V gene, CDR1 is MNHEY and CDR2 is SMNVEV (reference sequence). The CDR3 length is 15 residues. The source of this sequence is an adult in good health. Sequences were derived from peripheral blood, sampled on day 0 of AZD1222 vaccination. The rearrangement joins TRBV27 to TRBJ1-2, with 10 bases aligning to TRBD1. This CDR3 reads CASSHIRTGGYGYTF. The CDR3 nucleotides read TGTGCCAGCAGTCACATCCGGACAGGGGGCTATGGCTACACCTTC.